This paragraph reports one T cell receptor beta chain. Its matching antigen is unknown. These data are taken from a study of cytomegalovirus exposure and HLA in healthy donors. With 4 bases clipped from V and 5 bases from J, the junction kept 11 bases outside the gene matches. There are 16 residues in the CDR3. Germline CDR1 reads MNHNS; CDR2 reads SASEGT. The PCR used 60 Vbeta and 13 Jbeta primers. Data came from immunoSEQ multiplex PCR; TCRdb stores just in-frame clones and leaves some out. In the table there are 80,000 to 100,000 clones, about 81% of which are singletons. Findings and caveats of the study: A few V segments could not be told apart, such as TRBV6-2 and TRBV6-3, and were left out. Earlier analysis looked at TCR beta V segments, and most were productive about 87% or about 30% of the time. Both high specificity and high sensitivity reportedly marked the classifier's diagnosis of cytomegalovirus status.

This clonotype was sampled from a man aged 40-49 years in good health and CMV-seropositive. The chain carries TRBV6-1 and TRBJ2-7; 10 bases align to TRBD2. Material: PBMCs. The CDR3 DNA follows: TGTGCCAGCAGTGCCCCGCTAGCGGGAGTCTACAACGAGCAGTACTTC. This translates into CASSAPLAGVYNEQYF.